The T cell receptor beta chain described here comes from a study of cytomegalovirus exposure and HLA in healthy donors. The V gene's germline CDR1 is SNHLY and CDR2 FYNNEI. This CDR3 comprises 16 residues. V lost 6 bases, J lost 6 bases, and 23 bases lay in between. In its sample, this clone was seen a few times. Its specificity is unknown. The PCR contained 60 Vbeta and 13 Jbeta primers. The protocol was immunoSEQ multiplex PCR, while the TCRdb copy is restricted to in-frame clones and leaves out a portion. The table shows 110,000 to 150,000 clones, with roughly 79% occurring only once. General study points: The majority of TCR sequences were rare, yet some public TCRs appeared in many donors.

The V and J genes are TRBV2 and TRBJ2-5; tentatively, D is TRBD2 (6 bases). This TCR was sampled from a woman aged 55-70 years in good health and CMV-seropositive. The sequenced sample was PBMCs. This chain's CDR3 is CASSLRSSGPQKTQYF. Written as DNA, the CDR3 is TGTGCCAGCAGCCTACGTAGTAGCGGACCCCAGAAGACCCAGTACTTC.